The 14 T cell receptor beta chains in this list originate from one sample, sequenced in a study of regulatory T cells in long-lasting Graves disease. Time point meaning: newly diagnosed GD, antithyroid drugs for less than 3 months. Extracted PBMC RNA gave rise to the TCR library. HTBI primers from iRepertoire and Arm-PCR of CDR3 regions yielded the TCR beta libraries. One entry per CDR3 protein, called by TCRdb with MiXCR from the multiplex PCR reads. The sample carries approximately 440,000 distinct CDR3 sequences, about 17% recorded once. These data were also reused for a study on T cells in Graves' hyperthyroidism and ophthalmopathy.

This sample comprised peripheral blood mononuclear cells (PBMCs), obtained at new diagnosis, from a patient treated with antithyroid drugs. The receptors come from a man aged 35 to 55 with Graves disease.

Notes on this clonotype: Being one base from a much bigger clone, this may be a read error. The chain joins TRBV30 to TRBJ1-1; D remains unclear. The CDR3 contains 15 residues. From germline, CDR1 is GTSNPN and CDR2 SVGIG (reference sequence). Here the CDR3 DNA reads TGTGCCCGGAGTGCTTCCCGAGTAATGAACACTGAAGCTTTCTTT. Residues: CARSASRVMNTEAFF.

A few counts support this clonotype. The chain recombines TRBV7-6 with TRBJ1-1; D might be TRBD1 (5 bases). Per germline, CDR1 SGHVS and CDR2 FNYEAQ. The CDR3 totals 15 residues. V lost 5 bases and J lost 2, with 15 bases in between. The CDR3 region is CASSRPGTDNTEAFF. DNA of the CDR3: TGTGCCAGCAGCCGCCCGGGGACCGATAACACTGAAGCTTTCTTT.

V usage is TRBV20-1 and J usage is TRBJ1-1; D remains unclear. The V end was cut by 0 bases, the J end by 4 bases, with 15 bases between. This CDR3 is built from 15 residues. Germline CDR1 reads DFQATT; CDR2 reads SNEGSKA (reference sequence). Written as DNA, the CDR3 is TGCAGTGCTAGAGACTCACATGGGGTAAGCACTGAAGCTTTCTTT. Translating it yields CSARDSHGVSTEAFF.

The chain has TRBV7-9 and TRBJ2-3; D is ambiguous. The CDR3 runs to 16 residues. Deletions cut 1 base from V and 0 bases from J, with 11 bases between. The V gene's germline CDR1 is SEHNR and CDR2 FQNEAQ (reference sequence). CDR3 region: CASSLVRSPSTDTQYF. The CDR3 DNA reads TGTGCCAGCAGCTTAGTGAGATCCCCTAGCACAGATACGCAGTATTTT.

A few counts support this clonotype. The CDR3, as DNA: TGTGCCAGCCGCGATGGTGGGGGACCAAGCTACAATGAGCAGTTCTTC. Translation: CASRDGGGPSYNEQFF. The chain employs TRBV5-5 and TRBJ2-1; either TRBD1 or TRBD2 may fit D (5 bases each). This CDR3 comprises 16 residues. The V end lost 7 bases, the J end lost 3 bases, and 20 bases lay between the germline ends. Germline V gene sequence: CDR1 SGHKS, CDR2 YYEKEE (reference sequence).

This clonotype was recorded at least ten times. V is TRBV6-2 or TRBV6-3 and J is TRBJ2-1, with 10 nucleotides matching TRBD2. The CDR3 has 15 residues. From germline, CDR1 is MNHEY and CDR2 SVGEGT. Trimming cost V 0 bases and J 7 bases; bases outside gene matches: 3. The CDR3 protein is CASSYSGLALNEQFF. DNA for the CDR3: TGTGCCAGCAGTTACTCGGGACTAGCGCTAAATGAGCAGTTCTTC.

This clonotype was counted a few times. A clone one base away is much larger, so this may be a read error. CDR3 in DNA: TGCAGTGCTAGGGTATCTACGGGGAGTGAGCAGTTCTTC. Its protein product is CSARVSTGSEQFF. The gene calls are TRBV20-1 and TRBJ2-1, with D possibly matching TRBD2 (5 bases). CDR1 is DFQATT and CDR2 is SNEGSKA in the germline V gene (reference sequence). The CDR3 is made up of 13 amino acids. Deletions cut 3 bases from V and 9 bases from J, with 15 bases between.

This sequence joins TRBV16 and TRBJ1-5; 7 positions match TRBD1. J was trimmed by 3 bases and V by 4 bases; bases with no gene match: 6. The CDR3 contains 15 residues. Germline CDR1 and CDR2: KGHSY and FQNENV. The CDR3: CASSRQGRINQPQHF. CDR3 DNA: TGTGCCAGCAGCCGACAGGGCAGAATCAATCAGCCCCAGCATTTT.

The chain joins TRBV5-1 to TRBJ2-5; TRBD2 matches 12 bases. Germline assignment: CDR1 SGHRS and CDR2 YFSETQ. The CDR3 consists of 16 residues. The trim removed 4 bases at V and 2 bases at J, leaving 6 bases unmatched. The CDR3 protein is CASSTGTSGPQETQYF. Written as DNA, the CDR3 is TGCGCCAGCAGCACGGGGACTAGCGGGCCACAAGAGACCCAGTACTTC.

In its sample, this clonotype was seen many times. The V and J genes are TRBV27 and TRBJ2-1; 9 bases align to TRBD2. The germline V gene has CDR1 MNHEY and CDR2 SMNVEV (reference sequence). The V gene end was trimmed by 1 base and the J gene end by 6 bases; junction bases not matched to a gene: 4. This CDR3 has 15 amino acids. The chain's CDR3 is CASSLYSGRLNEQFF. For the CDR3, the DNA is TGTGCCAGCAGTTTATATAGCGGGAGACTCAATGAGCAGTTCTTC.

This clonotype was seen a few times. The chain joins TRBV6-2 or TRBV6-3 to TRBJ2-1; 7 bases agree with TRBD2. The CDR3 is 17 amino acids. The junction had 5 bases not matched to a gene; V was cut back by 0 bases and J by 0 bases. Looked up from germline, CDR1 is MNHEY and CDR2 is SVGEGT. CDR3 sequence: CASSYSGGSGSYNEQFF. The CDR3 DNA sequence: TGTGCCAGCAGTTACTCGGGAGGGTCGGGCTCCTACAATGAGCAGTTCTTC.

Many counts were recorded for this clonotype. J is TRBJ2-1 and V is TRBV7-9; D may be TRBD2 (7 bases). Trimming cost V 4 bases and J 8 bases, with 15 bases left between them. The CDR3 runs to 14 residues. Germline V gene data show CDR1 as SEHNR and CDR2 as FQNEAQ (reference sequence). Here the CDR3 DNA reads TGTGCCAGCAGCTGGAGGGGGGGCGGCGATGAGCAGTTCTTC. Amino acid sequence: CASSWRGGGDEQFF.

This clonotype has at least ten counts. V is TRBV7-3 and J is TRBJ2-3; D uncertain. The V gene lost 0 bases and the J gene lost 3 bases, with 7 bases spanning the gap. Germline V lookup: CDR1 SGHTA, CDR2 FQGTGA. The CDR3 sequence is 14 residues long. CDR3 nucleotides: TGTGCCAGCAGCTTAACGGAAGGTACAGATACGCAGTATTTT. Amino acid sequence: CASSLTEGTDTQYF.

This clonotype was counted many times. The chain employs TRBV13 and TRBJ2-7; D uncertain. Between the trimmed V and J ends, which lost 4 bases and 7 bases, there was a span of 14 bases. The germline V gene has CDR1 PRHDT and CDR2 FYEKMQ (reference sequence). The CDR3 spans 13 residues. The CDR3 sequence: CASSYGSGREQYF. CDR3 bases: TGTGCCAGCAGCTACGGTTCCGGGCGGGAGCAGTACTTC. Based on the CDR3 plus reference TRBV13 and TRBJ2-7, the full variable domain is AAGVIQSPRHLIKEKRETATLKCYPIPRHDTVYWYQQGPGQDPQFLISFYEKMQSDKGSIPDRFSAQQFSDYHSELNMSSLELGDSALYFCASSYGSGREQYFGPGTRLTVT.